The 21 T cell receptor beta chains reported below all come from one sample, sequenced in a study of T cell repertoires in cytomegalovirus infection. TCRdb re-called the reads through MiXCR, storing one row per CDR3 protein. The table has about 890,000 distinct CDR3 sequences, about a third seen once. These TCRs are of unknown antigen specificity. This specimen consisted of cultured CD8+ T cells from PBMCs, obtained from culture after CMV antigen stimulation. The source of these receptors is a human donor in good health (CMV status not recorded). Some clones in this sample may be carry-over from other donors' samples.

V and J are TRBV7-9 and TRBJ1-1; D call uncertain. The germline V gene encodes CDR1 SEHNR and CDR2 FQNEAQ (reference sequence). V was cut by 6 bases and J by 7 bases, with 9 bases left in between. The CDR3 length is 11 residues. Here the CDR3 DNA reads TGTGCCAGCAGAATCGCGGGTGAAGCTTTCTTT. This translates into CASRIAGEAFF.

This clonotype was observed a handful of times. The V and J genes are TRBV28 and TRBJ2-4; a possible D gene is TRBD1 (6 bases). CDR1 MDHEN and CDR2 SYDVKM come from the germline V gene. The CDR3 is 17 amino acids. Trimming stripped 3 bases from V and 0 bases from J, with 15 bases between. CDR3 residues: CASSLPGVNLAKNIQYF. The DNA of the CDR3 is TGTGCCAGCAGTTTGCCAGGGGTTAACCTAGCCAAAAACATTCAGTACTTC.

The chain joins TRBV5-6 to TRBJ1-2; D is possibly TRBD1 (5 bases). The V gene's germline CDR1 is SGHDT and CDR2 YYEEEE. Trimming removed 3 bases at V and 4 bases at J, with 19 bases between. The length of the CDR3 is 16 residues. The CDR3 sequence: CASSWGSSAVGYGYTF. The CDR3 DNA is TGTGCCAGCAGCTGGGGGTCGTCCGCGGTAGGCTATGGCTACACCTTC. The complete variable domain, with remaining parts taken from reference TRBV5-6 and TRBJ1-2, reads DAGVTQSPTHLIKTRGQQVTLRCSPKSGHDTVSWYQQALGQGPQFIFQYYEEEERQRGNFPDRFSGHQFPNYSSELNVNALLLGDSALYLCASSWGSSAVGYGYTFGSGTRLTVV.

The genes are TRBV7-9 and TRBJ2-5; 8 nucleotides line up with TRBD2. The germline CDR1 and CDR2 sequences are SEHNR and FQNEAQ (reference sequence). The trim removed 1 base at V and 13 bases at J, leaving 11 bases unmatched. The CDR3 is made up of 14 amino acids. The CDR3 DNA sequence: TGTGCCAGCAGCTTAGGAAACTGGGGACTAGGGCCGTACTTC. Translating gives CASSLGNWGLGPYF.

The V call is TRBV12-3 or TRBV12-4, the J call TRBJ2-4, with no clear D. The CDR3 covers 16 residues. Between the trimmed V and J ends, which lost 1 base and 1 base, there was a span of 11 bases. CDR3 DNA: TGTGCCAGCAGTTTAGGTCCCCCTGGGGCCAAAAACATTCAGTACTTC. Protein: CASSLGPPGAKNIQYF.

This clonotype was detected ten times or more. V gene TRBV4-1 combines with J gene TRBJ2-2, with TRBD2 matching 12 bases. In germline, CDR1 is MGHRA, CDR2 YSYEKL. V was clipped by 4 bases and J by 7 bases; unmatched bases: 10. This CDR3 is built from 17 residues. CDR3 amino acids: CASSRGLAGTHGGELFF. The CDR3 nucleotides read TGCGCCAGCAGCCGCGGACTAGCGGGGACCCACGGCGGGGAGCTGTTTTTT.

The table lists this clonotype with a few counts. The chain uses TRBV7-9 and TRBJ1-2; D call uncertain. Germline CDR1 SEHNR, CDR2 FQNEAQ (reference sequence). With 4 bases removed from V and 4 bases from J, the gap between germline ends came to 16 bases. CDR3 length: 15 residues. The CDR3 loop is CASSSKTDRSYGYTF. CDR3 sequence (DNA): TGTGCCAGCAGCTCAAAAACGGACCGTTCCTATGGCTACACCTTC.

Many counts were recorded for this clonotype. This chain connects TRBV7-2 to TRBJ1-1; 9 bases match TRBD1. CDR1 SGHTA and CDR2 FQGNSA come from the germline V gene. This CDR3 is 17 amino acids long. V lost 3 bases, J lost 2 bases, and 10 bases stayed unmatched. In nucleotides, the CDR3 is TGTGCCAGCAGCTTGGGACCACCGGGACAGGGAAACACTGAAGCTTTCTTT. It codes for CASSLGPPGQGNTEAFF.

This clonotype was found a few times. The rearrangement links TRBV7-9 to TRBJ2-1; 7 bases line up with TRBD1. This CDR3 has 16 amino acids. V trimming: 3 bases; J trimming: 4 bases; junction bases outside the gene matches: 9. The germline gives CDR1 SEHNR, CDR2 FQNEAQ (reference sequence). The CDR3 DNA reads as TGTGCCAGCAGCTTTAGGGACAGACTTACTTACAATGAGCAGTTCTTC. Protein: CASSFRDRLTYNEQFF.

There are many counts of this clonotype. The chain joins TRBV7-6 to TRBJ2-5, with D unclear. This CDR3 has 14 residues. Trimming took 5 bases from V and 0 from J, leaving 10 bases between them. Germline loops: CDR1 SGHVS, CDR2 FNYEAQ. CDR3 residues: CASSRGQYQETQYF. The CDR3 DNA follows: TGTGCCAGCAGCCGAGGCCAATACCAAGAGACCCAGTACTTC.

This clonotype was counted at least ten times. CDR3 amino acids: CASSYSQGAQPQHF. CDR3 in DNA: TGTGCCAGCAGTTACTCACAGGGGGCTCAGCCCCAGCATTTT. J is TRBJ1-5 and V is TRBV6-6; 9 nucleotides agree with TRBD1. The CDR3 length is 14 residues. The V gene end was trimmed by 0 bases and the J gene end by 6 bases; junction bases not matched to a gene: 0. Germline V CDR1 and CDR2: MNHNY, SVGAGI (reference sequence).

This clonotype was seen a few times. The J gene is TRBJ1-4, the V gene TRBV7-8; D remains ambiguous. The CDR3 loop spans 12 amino acids. V lost 4 bases, J lost 10 bases, and 10 bases lay in between. From germline, CDR1 is SGHVS and CDR2 FQNEAQ. The chain's CDR3 is CASSSTEGKLFF. CDR3 nucleotides: TGTGCCAGCAGCTCAACCGAGGGAAAACTGTTTTTT.

This rearrangement joins TRBV6-2 or TRBV6-3 to TRBJ1-1; no clear D gene. Trimming removed 4 bases at V and 4 bases at J, with 10 bases between. Germline V CDR1 and CDR2: MNHEY, SVGEGT. CDR3 length equals 13 residues. The CDR3 is CASSSSMGTEAFF. CDR3 DNA: TGTGCCAGCAGTTCCTCCATGGGCACTGAAGCTTTCTTT.

The chain combines TRBV7-9 with TRBJ2-2; no definite D call. The CDR3 loop spans 15 amino acids. The germline V gene encodes CDR1 SEHNR and CDR2 FQNEAQ (reference sequence). V was shortened by 7 bases and J by 4 bases, with 16 bases between the two germline ends. The CDR3 region is CASKDMRLRTGELFF. The CDR3 DNA reads as TGTGCCAGCAAGGATATGAGGCTGCGCACCGGGGAGCTGTTTTTT.

The chain couples TRBV6-1 to TRBJ2-5; 9 nucleotides match TRBD2. Looked up from germline, CDR1 is MNHNS and CDR2 is SASEGT. Trimming at V came to 5 bases and at J to 5 bases, leaving 3 bases not matched to a gene. CDR3 length: 13 residues. CDR3 amino acids: CASSWTSAETQYF. The CDR3 bases are TGTGCCAGCAGTTGGACTAGCGCTGAGACCCAGTACTTC.

The rearrangement uses TRBV28 and TRBJ1-6, with D possibly TRBD1 on 5 matching bases. The CDR3 has 17 residues. Germline values: CDR1 MDHEN, CDR2 SYDVKM. Trimming removed 3 bases from V and 8 bases from J, with 20 bases in between. CDR3 DNA sequence: TGTGCCAGCAGTTTCCCACGGGAGGGGCGATGGTATTCACCCCTCCACTTT. Protein sequence: CASSFPREGRWYSPLHF.

The chain carries TRBV29-1 and TRBJ2-1; a possible D gene is TRBD2 (6 bases). From germline, CDR1 is SQVTM and CDR2 ANQGSEA. The CDR3 covers 14 residues. V gave up 7 bases and J gave up 0 bases, with 13 bases separating them. Here the CDR3 reads CSAFQGGSYNEQFF. In nucleotides, the CDR3 is TGCAGCGCCTTCCAGGGAGGCTCCTACAATGAGCAGTTCTTC.

The chain is built from TRBV20-1 and TRBJ2-2; D remains unclear. The CDR3 extends over 12 amino acids. The germline V and J ends were trimmed by 6 bases and 5 bases, with 10 bases remaining between them. Per the germline V gene, CDR1 is DFQATT and CDR2 is SNEGSKA (reference sequence). CDR3: CSAHHVTGELFF. The CDR3 DNA reads as TGCAGTGCCCACCATGTGACCGGGGAGCTGTTTTTT.

V usage is TRBV19 and J usage is TRBJ1-1; D gene unclear. The CDR3 runs 14 residues. Germline-derived CDR1 and CDR2 are LNHDA and SQIVND (reference sequence). The V gene lost 4 bases and the J gene lost 0 bases, with 9 bases spanning the gap. CDR3 DNA: TGTGCCAGTAGTACCCGACGGGTGAACACTGAAGCTTTCTTT. Protein: CASSTRRVNTEAFF.

The rearrangement joins TRBV25-1 to TRBJ1-4; D gene ambiguous. Germline loops: CDR1 MGHDK, CDR2 SYGVNS. The ends were cut back, 1 base at V and 10 bases at J, with 7 bases in the middle. The CDR3 consists of 12 residues. The CDR3 sequence: CASSESGRKLFF. In DNA, the CDR3 is TGTGCCAGCAGTGAATCCGGCAGAAAACTGTTTTTT.

The chain couples TRBV27 to TRBJ1-2, with D unclear. Per germline, CDR1 MNHEY and CDR2 SMNVEV (reference sequence). V lost 0 bases and J lost 0, with 8 bases in between. The CDR3 is made up of 15 amino acids. The CDR3 bases are TGTGCCAGCAGTTTATCTGGGTATTCTAACTATGGCTACACCTTC. It translates to CASSLSGYSNYGYTF.